This T cell receptor beta chain was recorded in a study of CD8 T cells in ankylosing spondylitis. General observations from the study: In ankylosing spondylitis patients, matched synovial fluid reportedly showed significant enrichment of disease-linked clones. A motif of 8 or 9 highly homologous TCR beta variants was seen as apparently characteristic of ankylosing spondylitis blood. Disease-linked clones were found to be CD8+ and relatively rare in peripheral blood.

V dropped 4 bases and J dropped 5 bases, with 18 bases sitting between them. CDR3 length: 15 amino acids. Germline V CDR1 and CDR2: GTSNPN, SVGIG (reference sequence). Turning to this clonotype: The target antigen is unknown.

By quantitative 5'-RACE with molecular barcodes, the TCR beta libraries were made. TCRdb called the 5' RACE reads again in MiXCR, with one record for every CDR3 protein. This table holds approximately 550,000 distinct CDR3 sequences, 12% found once. Sequenced material: blood, either unsorted or a sorted T cell fraction (not recorded which). The receptor was isolated from a male donor with ankylosing spondylitis. The chain carries TRBV30 and TRBJ2-1, with D tentatively TRBD2 (6 bases). The CDR3 coding sequence is TGTGCCTGGACCATCGACCTTCGGGGGAACAATGAGCAGTTCTTC. This encodes CAWTIDLRGNNEQFF.